The subject of this entry is one T cell receptor beta chain. This CDR3 comprises 17 residues. V lost 3 bases to trimming and J lost 1 base, with 17 bases between them. Germline lookup yields CDR1 SGHNT and CDR2 YYREEE (reference sequence). These data belong to a study of blood T cell repertoires in COVID-19. As for the study in general: COVID-19 samples from acute and convalescent phases originated in the United States, Italy and Spain. PBMCs, B-cell-depleted T cells, or T cells provided the cDNA or gDNA that made up the material.

Source study methods: The authors estimated nucleated cell counts from reference gene primer amplification. The data were produced by immunoSEQ multiplex PCR, yet TCRdb's version contains in-frame clones alone and is incomplete. V, J and clone size are those of that table, while D and trimming were read from the DNA. The profile shows approximately 210,000 clones, roughly 85% of them singletons. This clonotype was sampled from a woman older than 75 with acute or convalescent COVID-19. Material: peripheral blood. The chain is built from TRBV5-4 and TRBJ2-1; the D is unclear. The CDR3 loop reads CASSSRGEYGSYNEQFF. In nucleotides, the CDR3 is TGTGCCAGCAGCTCCCGAGGAGAGTACGGGTCCTACAATGAGCAGTTCTTC. The full variable domain, in which reference TRBV5-4 and TRBJ2-1 provide the parts outside the CDR3, is ETGVTQSPTHLIKTRGQQVTLRCSSQSGHNTVSWYQQALGQGPQFIFQYYREEENGRGNFPPRFSGLQFPNYSSELNVNALELDDSALYLCASSSRGEYGSYNEQFFGPGTRLTVL.